This TCR beta chain is from a study of T cell clones after liver transplantation. Study details: Samples came pre-transplant, pre-randomization before withdrawal, and post-randomization after withdrawal ended.

The ends were cut back, 2 bases at V and 2 bases at J, with 10 bases in the middle. Germline CDR1 MNHEY, CDR2 SMNVEV (reference sequence). CDR3 length: 15 amino acids. Some clones are missing from TCRdb's copy, which holds only in-frame ones; the method was immunoSEQ multiplex PCR. The data contain about 51,000 clones, approximately 87% of them seen just once; the ten biggest clones take up around 15%. The V and J genes are TRBV27 and TRBJ2-1; D is unclear. The TCR originated in a human patient who received a liver transplant. A share of the T cells may be of graft donor origin. This specimen consisted of CD8+ T cells from blood, obtained 12 months after liver transplant. The CDR3 protein is CASSLNGSPYNEQFF. CDR3 coding DNA: TGTGCCAGCAGTTTAAACGGTTCCCCCTACAATGAGCAGTTCTTC.